These 8 T cell receptor beta chains came from one sample sequenced in a study of T cells expressing NK-cell markers. No DNA is given; TCRdb re-called the 5' RACE reads and lists each CDR3 protein once. This sample's table has hundreds of thousands of distinct CDR3 sequences. The specimen sequenced was blood T cells: a sorted CD56 or NKG2C T cell subset, CD4+ or CD8+ T cells, or bulk PBMC T cells (not recorded which). The receptors shown here come from a man aged 18-69 years in good health.

V is TRBV15 and J is TRBJ2-1; without DNA, the TCRdb call of TRBD2 cannot be checked. There are 12 residues in the CDR3. Per germline, CDR1 LNHNV and CDR2 YYDKDF (reference sequence). CDR3: CATGRDYNEQFF.

The V and J genes are TRBV12-3 or TRBV12-4 and TRBJ1-6; TCRdb names TRBD1, which stays unverified in the absence of DNA. CDR3 length: 14 amino acids. CDR3 in amino acids: CASSLGRDNSPLHF.

The chain employs TRBV6-5 and TRBJ1-2; the D gene TCRdb calls, TRBD1, cannot be checked with no DNA. Per the germline V gene, CDR1 is MNHEY and CDR2 is SVGAGI. This CDR3 region has 16 residues. CDR3 region: CASSYSSRGRNPGYTF.

The chain links TRBV9 to TRBJ1-6. This CDR3 is built from 15 residues. Looked up from germline, CDR1 is SGDLS and CDR2 is YYNGEE. This chain's CDR3 is CASSVALSYNSPLHF.

V gene TRBV19 combines with J gene TRBJ2-1. Germline CDR1 LNHDA, CDR2 SQIVND (reference sequence). The CDR3 totals 14 residues. CDR3 sequence reads: CASSIGQSYNEQFF.

The rearrangement uses TRBV7-7 and TRBJ2-2; the D gene TCRdb calls, TRBD1, cannot be checked with no DNA. The germline V gene has CDR1 SSHAT and CDR2 FNYEAQ (reference sequence). The CDR3 extends over 13 amino acids. The CDR3 here is CASSPRGGGELFF.

The J gene is TRBJ1-5, the V gene TRBV18. Germline CDR1 and CDR2: KGHSH and LQKENI. The CDR3 is 14 amino acids. The chain's CDR3 is CASSPVEGYQPQHF.

The chain uses TRBV10-2 and TRBJ2-7; the D call of TRBD1 rests on TCRdb alone, since no DNA is present to check it. Germline CDR1 reads WSHSY; CDR2 reads SAAADI. This CDR3 has 14 amino acids. CDR3: CASSEGVALGEQYF.